The rows below give T cell receptor beta chains drawn from one sample of a study. MiXCR, run by TCRdb on the RT-PCR reads, gives a single entry per CDR3 protein. The sample has thousands of distinct CDR3 sequences, around 34% seen once. The sample comprised memory CD4+ T cells from salivary gland. All receptors derive from a female donor with primary Sjogren's syndrome. Both conserved end residues are part of each CDR3. The D gene is left open where the match is weak. Not every row has a clone size; where given, it reads once, few, many or a size class.

size,J,V,length,D,CDR3,DNA
NA,TRBJ2-2,TRBV6-2/TRBV6-3,16,TRBD2,CASSPPEAGYPGGLFF,TGTGCCAGCAGTCCCCCAGAGGCGGGGTACCCGGGGGGGCTGTTTTTT
many,TRBJ1-6,TRBV7-8,17,NA,CASSLNLRGAKRSPLHF,TGTGCCAGCAGCCTTAACCTCCGCGGGGCGAAGAGGTCACCCCTCCACTTT
many,TRBJ2-7,TRBV3-1,16,TRBD1,CASSQDPGTGRYEQYF,TGTGCCAGCAGCCAAGATCCCGGGACAGGGCGATACGAGCAGTACTTC
medium-sized,TRBJ2-2,TRBV20-1,18,TRBD2,CSAHRLAGGPLLTGELFF,TGCAGTGCGCACCGACTAGCGGGAGGGCCTCTCTTGACCGGGGAGCTGTTTTTT
NA,TRBJ2-3,TRBV20-1,11,NA,CSARQEDTQYF,TGCAGTGCTAGGCAGGAGGATACGCAGTATTTT
medium-sized,TRBJ2-5,TRBV12-3/TRBV12-4,13,NA,CASSQRIKETQYF,TGTGCCAGCAGTCAACGCATAAAAGAGACCCAGTACTTC
medium-sized,TRBJ1-2,TRBV9,13,NA,CASSVAGYYGYTF,TGTGCCAGCAGCGTAGCAGGGTACTATGGCTACACCTTC
many,TRBJ1-6,TRBV4-1,13,NA,CASSQDPDSPLHF,TGCGCCAGCAGCCAAGATCCGGATTCACCCCTCCACTTT
medium-sized,TRBJ2-3,TRBV7-9,19,TRBD2,CASSLGLAGAPWGTDTQYF,TGTGCCAGCAGCTTAGGTCTAGCGGGGGCACCTTGGGGTACAGATACGCAGTATTTT
NA,TRBJ1-3,TRBV21-1,15,NA,CASSKGHSSGNTIYF,TGTGCCAGCAGCAAAGGCCACAGCTCTGGAAACACCATATATTTT
few,TRBJ1-2,TRBV19,14,NA,CASRLRETNYGYTF,TGTGCCAGTCGACTTAGGGAAACTAACTATGGCTACACCTTC
many,TRBJ2-5,TRBV24-1,15,NA,CATSALGAGQETQYF,TGTGCCACCAGTGCCCTAGGGGCCGGCCAAGAGACCCAGTACTTC
many,TRBJ1-3,TRBV5-4,16,NA,CASSLKLGATGNTIYF,TGTGCCAGCAGCTTGAAGCTGGGGGCAACGGGAAACACCATATATTTT
medium-sized,TRBJ2-2,TRBV5-1,13,NA,CASSPEGIGELFF,TGCGCCAGCAGCCCCGAGGGGATCGGGGAGCTGTTTTTT
few,TRBJ2-1,TRBV7-3,16,NA,CASSLYGGSTYNEQFF,TGTGCCAGCAGCTTATACGGGGGATCCACCTACAATGAGCAGTTCTTC
medium-sized,TRBJ2-2,TRBV12-3/TRBV12-4,13,NA,CASSLTVTGELFF,TGTGCCAGCAGTTTAACTGTCACCGGGGAGCTGTTTTTT
medium-sized,TRBJ2-3,TRBV11-2,15,TRBD2,CASSLGGGAEDTQYF,TGTGCCAGCAGCTTAGGCGGGGGGGCCGAAGATACGCAGTATTTT
medium-sized,TRBJ1-5,TRBV2,15,NA,CASSELTYSNQPQHF,TGTGCCAGCAGTGAGCTGACATATAGCAATCAGCCCCAGCATTTT
medium-sized,TRBJ2-2,TRBV27,15,NA,CASKPRAADTGELFF,TGTGCCAGCAAACCCAGGGCCGCCGACACCGGGGAGCTGTTTTTT
once,TRBJ2-1,TRBV6-6,14,TRBD2,CASVTAGGPGEQFF,TGTGCCAGCGTTACAGCGGGAGGGCCGGGGGAGCAGTTCTTC
medium-sized,TRBJ1-1,TRBV18,16,NA,CASSRKATLQNTEAFF,TGTGCCAGCTCGCGCAAGGCCACCTTGCAGAACACTGAAGCTTTCTTT
medium-sized,TRBJ1-5,TRBV7-6,12,NA,CASSSLGGGQHF,TGTGCCAGCAGCTCCCTGGGAGGGGGCCAGCATTTT
NA,TRBJ2-1,TRBV6-2/TRBV6-3,17,TRBD1,CASRRDSLGPGYNEQFF,TGTGCCAGCAGGAGGGACAGCCTAGGGCCGGGATACAATGAGCAGTTCTTC
NA,TRBJ2-3,TRBV5-1,20,TRBD2,CASSSTTSSGGGPNTDTQYF,TGCGCCAGCAGCTCAACGACCTCTAGCGGGGGCGGGCCTAACACAGATACGCAGTATTTT
NA,TRBJ1-1,TRBV5-1,17,TRBD1,CASSTGTGGRVNTEAFF,TGCGCCAGCAGCACAGGGACAGGGGGTAGGGTGAACACTGAAGCTTTCTTT
medium-sized,TRBJ2-3,TRBV6-1,13,TRBD2,CASTGPGGNTQYF,TGTGCCAGCACCGGGCCGGGAGGGAATACGCAGTATTTT
NA,TRBJ1-2,TRBV12-3/TRBV12-4,16,NA,CASSPTGSGSAFGYTF,TGTGCCAGCAGTCCTACAGGGTCGGGCAGCGCATTTGGCTACACCTTC
once,TRBJ2-7,TRBV29-1,11,TRBD2,CSVRAGDEQYF,TGCAGCGTTCGAGCGGGGGACGAGCAGTACTTC
many,TRBJ1-1,TRBV10-1,13,NA,CASRGLGNTEAFF,TGCGCCAGCAGGGGGTTAGGGAACACTGAAGCTTTCTTT
NA,TRBJ2-1,TRBV20-1,13,TRBD2,CSARIAGGNEQFF,TGCAGTGCTAGAATCGCGGGAGGGAATGAGCAGTTCTTC
medium-sized,TRBJ2-3,TRBV24-1,14,TRBD2,CATSDSGLAGTQYF,TGTGCCACCAGTGACTCAGGACTAGCCGGCACGCAGTATTTT
medium-sized,TRBJ1-2,TRBV7-9,13,NA,CASSLQANYGYTF,TGTGCCAGCAGCTTACAAGCTAACTATGGCTACACCTTC
NA,TRBJ2-6,TRBV12-3/TRBV12-4,15,NA,CASRQGTGGANVLTF,TGTGCCAGCAGACAGGGTACGGGGGGGGCCAACGTCCTGACTTTC
NA,TRBJ2-7,TRBV20-1,15,TRBD1,CSASSLAGTGREQYF,TGCAGTGCCAGCAGCCTTGCCGGGACAGGGCGCGAGCAGTACTTC
many,TRBJ1-2,TRBV15,15,NA,CATSRDVKEIIKYTF,TGTGCCACCAGCAGAGATGTGAAGGAGATAATTAAGTACACCTTC
many,TRBJ1-2,TRBV7-2,17,TRBD1,CASSLDRGPVSNYGYTF,TGTGCCAGCAGCTTGGACAGGGGACCCGTATCTAACTATGGCTACACCTTC
once,TRBJ1-2,TRBV7-2,15,NA,CASSLEGSQKIGYTF,TGTGCCAGCAGCTTAGAGGGCTCTCAGAAGATAGGCTACACCTTC
medium-sized,TRBJ1-1,TRBV7-2,13,NA,CASSLRVGTEAFF,TGTGCCAGCAGCTTGAGAGTCGGCACTGAAGCTTTCTTT
NA,TRBJ1-5,TRBV6-2/TRBV6-3,15,TRBD1,CASSRTGGGNQPQHF,TGTGCCAGCAGTCGGACAGGGGGCGGCAATCAGCCCCAGCATTTT
medium-sized,TRBJ2-6,TRBV20-1,14,NA,CSASPGTGANVLTF,TGCAGTGCATCCCCCGGGACTGGGGCCAACGTCCTGACTTTC
medium-sized,TRBJ1-2,TRBV20-1,12,NA,CSASDSTYGYTF,TGCAGTGCGTCGGACAGCACATATGGCTACACCTTC
NA,TRBJ2-7,TRBV7-3,15,TRBD1,CASSATGQGPYEQYF,TGTGCCAGCAGTGCTACAGGACAGGGCCCCTACGAGCAGTACTTC
medium-sized,TRBJ1-6,TRBV28,15,NA,CASSITGHEDSPLHF,TGTGCCAGCAGTATAACAGGCCATGAGGATTCACCCCTCCACTTT
NA,TRBJ1-2,TRBV6-5,13,TRBD1,CASRATGGGGYTF,TGTGCCAGCAGGGCGACAGGGGGCGGAGGCTACACCTTC
large,TRBJ1-1,TRBV12-3/TRBV12-4,12,NA,CASRRGNTEAFF,TGTGCCAGCCGTCGGGGGAACACTGAAGCTTTCTTT
NA,TRBJ2-2,TRBV27,14,NA,CASSLQAWTGELFF,TGTGCCAGCAGTTTACAGGCGTGGACCGGGGAGCTGTTTTTT
NA,TRBJ1-2,TRBV29-1,14,TRBD1,CSSTDRDANYGYTF,TGCAGCTCAACCGACAGGGATGCTAACTATGGCTACACCTTC
NA,TRBJ2-3,TRBV24-1,12,NA,CATGSSPDTQYF,TGTGCCACCGGGTCCTCGCCAGATACGCAGTATTTT
medium-sized,TRBJ1-1,TRBV6-6,16,NA,CASRNSKAAMNTEAFF,TGTGCCAGCAGGAATTCGAAAGCTGCCATGAACACTGAAGCTTTCTTT